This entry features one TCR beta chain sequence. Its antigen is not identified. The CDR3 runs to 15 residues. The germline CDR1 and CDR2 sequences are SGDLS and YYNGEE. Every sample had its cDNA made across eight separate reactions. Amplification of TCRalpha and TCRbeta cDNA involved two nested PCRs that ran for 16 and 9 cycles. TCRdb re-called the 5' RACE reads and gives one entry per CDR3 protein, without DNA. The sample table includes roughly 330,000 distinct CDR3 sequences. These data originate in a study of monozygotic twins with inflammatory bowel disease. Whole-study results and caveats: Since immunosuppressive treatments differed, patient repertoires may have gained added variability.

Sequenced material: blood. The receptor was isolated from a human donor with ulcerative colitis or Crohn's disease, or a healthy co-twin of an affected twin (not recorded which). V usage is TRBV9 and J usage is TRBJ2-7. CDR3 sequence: CASSVSAFQPYEQYF.